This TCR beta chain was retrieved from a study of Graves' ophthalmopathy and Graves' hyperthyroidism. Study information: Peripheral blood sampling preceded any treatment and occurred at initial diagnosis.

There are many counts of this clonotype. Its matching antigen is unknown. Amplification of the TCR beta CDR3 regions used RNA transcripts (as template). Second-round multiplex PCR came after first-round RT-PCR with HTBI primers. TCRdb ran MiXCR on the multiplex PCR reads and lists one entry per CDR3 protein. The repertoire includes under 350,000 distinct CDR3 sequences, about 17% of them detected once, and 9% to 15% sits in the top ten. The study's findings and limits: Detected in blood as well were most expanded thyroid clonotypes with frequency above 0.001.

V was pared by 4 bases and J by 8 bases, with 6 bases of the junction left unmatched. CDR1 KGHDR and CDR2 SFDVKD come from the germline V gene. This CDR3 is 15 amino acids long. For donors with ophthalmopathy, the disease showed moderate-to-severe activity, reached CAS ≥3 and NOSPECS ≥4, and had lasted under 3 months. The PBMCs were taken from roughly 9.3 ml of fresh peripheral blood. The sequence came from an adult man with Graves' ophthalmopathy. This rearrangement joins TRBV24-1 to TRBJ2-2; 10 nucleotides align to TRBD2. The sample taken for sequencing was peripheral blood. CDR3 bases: TGTGCCACCAGTGACCGGACTAGCGGAGCGGGGGAGCTGTTTTTT. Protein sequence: CATSDRTSGAGELFF.